This TCR beta chain was found in a study of identical twins. Regarding the study as a whole: Weaker excess twin sharing was seen among beta out-of-frame sequences.

Germline CDR1 is SEHNR and CDR2 is FQNEAQ (reference sequence). The CDR3 runs to 17 residues. V lost 3 bases, J lost 4 bases, and 18 bases lay in between. There are many counts of this clonotype. Its antigen is unidentified. TCRdb fed the 5' RACE reads into MiXCR, producing one record per CDR3 protein. This sample has some 600,000 distinct CDR3 sequences, with 7% to 7.5% found just once. These data were also filed under a second study, of yellow fever vaccine responses in identical twins.

This receptor was obtained from a woman younger than 35 in good health. The source material was PBMCs. V usage is TRBV7-9 and J usage is TRBJ2-2, with D perhaps TRBD2 (6 bases). CDR3 DNA sequence: TGTGCCAGCAGCTTTGAAGCGGGCGGAGTAGGCACCGGGGAGCTGTTTTTT. Translating gives CASSFEAGGVGTGELFF.